One TCR beta chain is described in this entry. This entry comes from a study of T cell changes during pregnancy in multiple sclerosis. The CDR3 has 12 amino acids. CDR1 is SGHAT, CDR2 FQNNGV, per germline. Repertoires were generated with immunoSEQ multiplex PCR, while TCRdb's copy carries only in-frame clones and drops some. In the table there are about 60,000 clones, 90% to 95% of which are singletons. The chain links TRBV11-2 to TRBJ2-5, with a weak D call TRBD2 (5 bases). The DNA end is more similar to TRBJ2-7, so the J call may be wrong. Sample: peripheral blood, taken after pregnancy. The TCR comes from a female donor with multiple sclerosis, enrolled in a pregnancy study. In DNA form, the CDR3 reads TGTGCCAGCAGCGTAACTGAGGGCGAGCAGTACTTC. Translated, it gives CASSVTEGEQYF.